This is a list of T cell receptor beta chains from one sample in a study of cytomegalovirus exposure and HLA in healthy donors. Sequencing was performed with immunoSEQ multiplex PCR; in TCRdb, only in-frame clones are kept and a portion is missing. The sample records 120,000 to 150,000 clones, 87% being singletons. Material: PBMCs. The source is a young man in good health and CMV-seropositive. CDR3s include the opening cysteine and the closing phenylalanine or tryptophan. A D gene is named only where the DNA matches it firmly. Not all rows give a size; the values are once, few, many and, for expanded clones, a class.

.,TRBV14,.,TRBJ2-2,CASSQDLRGLNTGELFF,TGTGCCAGCAGCCAAGATTTGAGAGGCCTGAACACCGGGGAGCTGTTTTTT
many,TRBV7-8,.,TRBJ1-5,CASSFFRGADQPQHF,TGTGCCAGCAGCTTTTTCCGGGGGGCCGATCAGCCCCAGCATTTT
.,TRBV19,.,TRBJ2-7,CASSSGIFYEQYF,TGTGCCAGTAGTAGCGGGATATTTTACGAGCAGTACTTC
.,TRBV5-5,TRBD1,TRBJ2-7,CASSPGTGHYEQYF,TGTGCCAGCAGCCCCGGGACAGGCCACTACGAGCAGTACTTC
.,TRBV2,.,TRBJ2-7,CASSDDRRTYEQYF,TGTGCCAGCAGTGATGACAGGCGCACCTACGAGCAGTACTTC
.,TRBV4-2,.,TRBJ1-3,CASSQDRGIGDTIYF,TGTGCCAGCAGCCAAGACAGGGGCATCGGGGACACCATATATTTT
few,TRBV7-8,TRBD1,TRBJ1-1,CASSSMGQGGTEAFF,TGTGCCAGCAGCTCGATGGGACAGGGGGGAACTGAAGCTTTCTTT
.,TRBV7-2,.,TRBJ1-2,CASSAGLLRDGYTF,TGTGCCAGCAGCGCGGGCCTTTTGAGGGATGGCTACACCTTC
few,TRBV10-3,TRBD1,TRBJ2-7,CAISELRDRGALEQYF,TGTGCCATCAGTGAACTCCGCGACAGGGGGGCCTTGGAGCAGTACTTC
.,TRBV28,.,TRBJ1-2,CASSLRGHYGYTF,TGTGCCAGCAGTTTGCGGGGCCACTATGGCTACACCTTC
.,TRBV6-1,.,TRBJ1-1,CASSERNTEAFF,TGTGCCAGCAGTGAACGGAACACTGAAGCTTTCTTT
.,TRBV6-5,.,TRBJ1-1,CASSYLPGTGGTEAFF,TGTGCCAGCAGTTACCTGCCAGGGACGGGAGGAACTGAAGCTTTCTTT
.,TRBV5-5,.,TRBJ1-2,CATGDGYTF,TGTGCCACGGGGGATGGCTACACCTTC
once,TRBV30,.,TRBJ2-7,CAWRQGYEQYF,TGTGCCTGGAGACAGGGATACGAGCAGTACTTC
.,TRBV6-5,.,TRBJ1-1,CASSERAVYREAFF,TGTGCCAGCAGCGAGAGGGCAGTTTACCGTGAAGCTTTCTTT
.,TRBV9,.,TRBJ2-3,CASSPPLALTDTQYF,TGTGCCAGCAGCCCACCCCTGGCCCTCACAGATACGCAGTATTTT
.,TRBV7-9,.,TRBJ1-1,CASRMKGGTAFF,TGTGCCAGCAGAATGAAGGGGGGGACGGCTTTCTTT
.,TRBV28,.,TRBJ2-1,CASSLEVSSYNEQFF,TGTGCCAGCAGTTTGGAGGTAAGCTCCTACAATGAGCAGTTCTTC
.,TRBV10-1,.,TRBJ1-2,CASSVGGDYGGYTF,TGCGCCAGCAGTGTCGGAGGCGACTATGGCGGCTACACCTTC
.,TRBV30,TRBD2,TRBJ2-3,CAWSLAGGSTDTQYF,TGTGCCTGGAGTCTAGCGGGGGGTAGCACAGATACGCAGTATTTT
.,TRBV15,.,TRBJ2-1,CATSRDRYNEQFF,TGTGCCACCAGCAGAGATCGGTACAATGAGCAGTTCTTC
.,TRBV18,.,TRBJ2-1,CASSPPGTGEQFF,TGTGCCAGCTCACCGCCAGGGACTGGTGAGCAGTTCTTC
.,TRBV6-5,TRBD1,TRBJ1-5,CASRADRGWGQPQHF,TGTGCCAGCAGGGCGGACAGGGGCTGGGGACAGCCCCAGCATTTT
.,TRBV6-5,.,TRBJ2-1,CASSYGHGLGSIF,TGTGCCAGCAGTTACGGACACGGCCTAGGTTCGATCTTC
.,TRBV27,.,TRBJ2-6,CASSIQGTRSGANVLTF,TGTGCCAGCAGTATCCAGGGGACACGCTCTGGGGCCAACGTCCTGACTTTC
.,TRBV9,TRBD2,TRBJ2-1,CASSVGTSINEQFF,TGTGCCAGCAGCGTAGGGACTAGCATCAATGAGCAGTTCTTC
.,TRBV4-1,TRBD1,TRBJ2-7,CASSPITGGRNSYEQYF,TGCGCCAGCAGCCCTATTACAGGGGGCCGAAATTCCTACGAGCAGTACTTC
.,TRBV19,TRBD2,TRBJ2-3,CASSTGLAGGDTQYF,TGTGCCAGTAGTACTGGGCTAGCGGGAGGAGATACGCAGTATTTT
.,TRBV11-2,.,TRBJ1-1,CASSLIRGGVSEAFF,TGTGCCAGCAGCTTAATACGGGGGGGAGTGTCTGAAGCTTTCTTT
.,TRBV7-2,.,TRBJ1-1,CASSLGLGVNTEAFF,TGTGCCAGCAGCTTAGGACTAGGCGTGAACACTGAAGCTTTCTTT
.,TRBV7-9,.,TRBJ1-6,CASSLQAPDSPLHF,TGTGCCAGCAGCTTACAGGCTCCAGATTCACCCCTCCACTTT
.,TRBV4-1,.,TRBJ2-7,CASSQGGQGFYEQYF,TGCGCCAGCAGCCAAGGAGGGCAAGGCTTCTACGAGCAGTACTTC
once,TRBV9,.,TRBJ2-1,CASSVGPSGEQFF,TGTGCCAGCAGCGTAGGTCCTAGTGGTGAGCAGTTCTTC
.,TRBV29-1,TRBD2,TRBJ2-5,CSVLRLAGGSGGKTQYF,TGCAGCGTCCTCAGACTAGCGGGGGGCTCAGGGGGGAAGACCCAGTACTTC
.,TRBV11-2,TRBD2,TRBJ2-3,CASSFSGRGSDTQYF,TGTGCCAGCAGCTTTAGCGGGAGGGGGTCCGATACGCAGTATTTT
.,TRBV7-8,TRBD2,TRBJ2-2,CASSVAGGGTGELFF,TGTGCCAGCAGCGTAGCGGGGGGTGGGACCGGGGAGCTGTTTTTT
.,TRBV7-9,TRBD1,TRBJ1-1,CASSLASGTGEESFF,TGTGCCAGCAGCTTAGCCTCCGGGACAGGGGAAGAGTCTTTCTTT
.,TRBV9,.,TRBJ2-1,CASSVGGGASNEQFF,TGTGCCAGCAGCGTAGGTGGGGGGGCCAGCAATGAGCAGTTCTTC
.,TRBV27,TRBD2,TRBJ2-2,CASSFSLGRTGELFF,TGTGCCAGCAGCTTTTCCCTCGGGAGGACCGGGGAGCTGTTTTTT
.,TRBV28,TRBD1,TRBJ1-4,CASYGTANEKLFF,TGTGCCAGCTACGGGACAGCTAATGAAAAACTGTTTTTT
.,TRBV6-6,.,TRBJ2-3,CASSFTYSDTQYF,TGTGCCAGCAGTTTCACCTATTCCGATACGCAGTATTTT
.,TRBV6-5,TRBD2,TRBJ2-1,CASSYVLAGTGEQFF,TGTGCCAGCAGTTACGTGCTAGCGGGGACTGGTGAGCAGTTCTTC
.,TRBV5-1,.,TRBJ1-1,CASSLGQGIMNTEAFF,TGCGCCAGCAGCTTGGGGCAGGGGATCATGAACACTGAAGCTTTCTTT
.,TRBV15,.,TRBJ1-1,CATGQGGVSTEAFF,TGTGCCACCGGGCAAGGGGGAGTCAGCACTGAAGCTTTCTTT